The T cell receptor beta chain described here comes from a study of cytomegalovirus exposure and HLA in healthy donors. Data came from immunoSEQ multiplex PCR; TCRdb stores just in-frame clones and leaves some out. The sample lists 140,000 to 150,000 clones, approximately 94% occurring once. General study points: It was reported that the classifier diagnosed cytomegalovirus status with high specificity and sensitivity in both the original and validation cohorts. The study put some 160 TCR beta chains on its list as cytomegalovirus-associated. The finding came from a later analysis; first-cohort TCR clusters tended to co-occur in the roughly 120 validation repertoires. The dataset shows that most TCR sequences were rare, while some public TCRs occurred in many donors.

Per the germline V gene, CDR1 is SEHNR and CDR2 is FQNEAQ (reference sequence). With 5 bases clipped from V and 7 bases from J, the junction kept 12 bases outside the gene matches. The CDR3 sequence is 17 residues long. The sample holds a few counts of this clone. The antigen remains undetermined. The sequence was obtained from a man younger than 35 in good health and CMV-seropositive. This chain links TRBV7-9 with TRBJ2-7, with TRBD2 identical over 15 bases. The sample was PBMCs. The CDR3: CASSGDTGTSGRKEQYF. The DNA for the CDR3 is TGTGCCAGCAGCGGGGACACCGGGACTAGCGGGAGGAAGGAGCAGTACTTC.